A single sample gave rise to the 3 T cell receptor beta chains below, sequenced in a study of cytomegalovirus exposure and HLA in healthy donors. It was with 60 Vbeta and 13 Jbeta primers that the PCR ran. Profiling relied on immunoSEQ multiplex PCR, and the TCRdb table lists in-frame clones only, not all of them. The sample lists around 90,000 clones; roughly two thirds were seen once. What was sequenced was PBMCs. These receptors were obtained from a human donor in good health.

CDR3 protein: CASSPGGQETQYF. The DNA of the CDR3 is TGTGCCAGCAGTCCAGGGGGCCAAGAGACCCAGTACTTC. The chain combines TRBV11-3 with TRBJ2-5; 7 nucleotides align to TRBD1. The CDR3 sequence is 13 residues long. Trimming at V came to 6 bases and at J to 1 base, leaving 2 bases not matched to a gene. Germline V gene data show CDR1 as SGHNT and CDR2 as YENEEA.

The J gene is TRBJ2-5, the V gene TRBV9, with 11 bases fitting TRBD1. CDR1 is SGDLS, CDR2 YYNGEE, per germline. The CDR3 has 15 residues. The V and J ends lost 3 bases and 4 bases, in that order; junction bases with no gene match: 5. This CDR3 is CASSARDRGIETQYF. CDR3 sequence (DNA): TGTGCCAGCAGCGCCCGGGACAGGGGGATAGAGACCCAGTACTTC.

V gene TRBV10-3 combines with J gene TRBJ2-7; TRBD1 is a possible D gene (5 bases). Germline-derived CDR1 and CDR2 are ENHRY and SYGVKD. Trimming shortened V by 11 bases and J by 1 base, and 9 bases separated the two germline ends. This CDR3 comprises 11 residues. CDR3 amino acids: CAVGQSYEQYF. The CDR3 bases are TGTGCCGTGGGGCAGTCCTACGAGCAGTACTTC.